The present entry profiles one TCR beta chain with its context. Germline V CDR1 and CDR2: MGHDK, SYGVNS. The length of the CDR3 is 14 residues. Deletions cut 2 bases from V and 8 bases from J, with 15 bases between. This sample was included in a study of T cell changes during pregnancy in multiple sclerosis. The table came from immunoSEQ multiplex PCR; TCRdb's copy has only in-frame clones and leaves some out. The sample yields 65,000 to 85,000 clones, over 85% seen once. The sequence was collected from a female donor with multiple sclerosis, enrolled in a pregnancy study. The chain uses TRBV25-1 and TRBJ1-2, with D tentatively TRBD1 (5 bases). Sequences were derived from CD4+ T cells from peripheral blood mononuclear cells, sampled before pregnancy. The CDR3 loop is CASSEKRGLGGYTF. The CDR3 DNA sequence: TGTGCCAGCAGTGAAAAAAGGGGTTTAGGGGGCTACACCTTC.